Reported below is one TCR beta chain. The target antigen is unknown. V lost 6 bases and J lost 0, with 10 bases in between. This CDR3 has 15 residues. Germline-derived CDR1 and CDR2 are SGHRS and YFSETQ. Here immunoSEQ multiplex PCR was the method, and the copy in TCRdb shows in-frame clones only, minus some. The table records tens of thousands of clones, roughly 73% of them present only once. This record comes from a study of CD4 T cells in relation to SARS-CoV-2 and coronaviruses. Study-wide context: After approximately 10 days of antigen culture, PBMC TCR beta CDR3s were sequenced. The negative reference was HIV-1 Nef peptide pool or peptide-free culture. Study-level points and caveats: No donor gave both pre-pandemic and post-infection samples.

The unexposed donors gave CD4+ T cells in about 2011-2019, prior to COVID-19. After about 10 days of culture, CD4+ T cells were isolated. Cells permitting, SARS-CoV-2 S/N and four cold-coronavirus spikes were tested on unexposed-donor CD4+ T cells. The sequence was collected from a human donor in good health. The chain has TRBV5-1 and TRBJ1-6; maybe TRBD1 (5 bases). The sequencing sample was made of CD4+ T cells from PBMCs, cultured in vitro. CDR3 residues: CASNQGGSYNSPLHF. The CDR3 DNA follows: TGCGCCAGCAATCAGGGAGGCTCCTATAATTCACCCCTCCACTTT. The variable domain in full, completed from reference TRBV5-1 and TRBJ1-6, reads KAGVTQTPRYLIKTRGQQVTLSCSPISGHRSVSWYQQTPGQGLQFLFEYFSETQRNKGNFPGRFSGRQFSNSRSEMNVSTLELGDSALYLCASNQGGSYNSPLHFGNGTRLTVT.